This entry describes one T cell receptor (beta chain). Its specificity is not known. Both 60 Vbeta primers and 13 Jbeta primers went into the PCR. The repertoire was sequenced with immunoSEQ multiplex PCR; TCRdb's copy has only in-frame clones and lacks some. Seen in this sample are around 150,000 clones; the ten most common clones hold roughly 1.9%. In nominal health when sampled, donors likely had unrecorded immune exposures nonetheless. These data come from a study of cytomegalovirus exposure and HLA in healthy donors. The germline CDR1 and CDR2 sequences are SGHRS and YFSETQ. Trimming removed 4 bases from V and 10 bases from J; junction bases left unmatched: 16. The CDR3 totals 16 residues. Whole-study findings and limits: Analysis was carried out at a later point, and it linked a missense DCLRE1C variant to TCR beta V- and J-gene trimming. Highly shared variants forming one cluster were likely a sequencing artifact. Roughly even sequencing depth across donors was the assumption behind the presence/absence analyses.

Sequenced: PBMCs. The V gene is TRBV5-1, the J gene TRBJ2-3; 9 nucleotides align to TRBD1. The clonotype comes from a young man in good health and CMV-seronegative. The CDR3 sequence: CASSPGTGSAKVAQYF. As DNA, the CDR3 is TGCGCCAGCAGCCCTGGGACAGGGAGCGCAAAAGTCGCGCAGTATTTT.